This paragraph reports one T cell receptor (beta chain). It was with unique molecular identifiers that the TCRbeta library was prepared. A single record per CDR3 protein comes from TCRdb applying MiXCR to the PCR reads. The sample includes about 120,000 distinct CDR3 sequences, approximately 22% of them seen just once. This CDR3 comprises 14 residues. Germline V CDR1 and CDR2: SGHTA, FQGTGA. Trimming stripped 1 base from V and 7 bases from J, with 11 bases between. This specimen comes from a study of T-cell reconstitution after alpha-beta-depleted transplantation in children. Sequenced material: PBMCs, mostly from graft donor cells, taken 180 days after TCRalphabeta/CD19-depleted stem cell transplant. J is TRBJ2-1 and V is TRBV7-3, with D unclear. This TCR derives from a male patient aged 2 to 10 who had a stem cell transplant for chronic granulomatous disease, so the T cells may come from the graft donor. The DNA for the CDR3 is TGTGCCAGCAGCTTAAGAGGACGATTAAATGAGCAGTTCTTC. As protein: CASSLRGRLNEQFF.